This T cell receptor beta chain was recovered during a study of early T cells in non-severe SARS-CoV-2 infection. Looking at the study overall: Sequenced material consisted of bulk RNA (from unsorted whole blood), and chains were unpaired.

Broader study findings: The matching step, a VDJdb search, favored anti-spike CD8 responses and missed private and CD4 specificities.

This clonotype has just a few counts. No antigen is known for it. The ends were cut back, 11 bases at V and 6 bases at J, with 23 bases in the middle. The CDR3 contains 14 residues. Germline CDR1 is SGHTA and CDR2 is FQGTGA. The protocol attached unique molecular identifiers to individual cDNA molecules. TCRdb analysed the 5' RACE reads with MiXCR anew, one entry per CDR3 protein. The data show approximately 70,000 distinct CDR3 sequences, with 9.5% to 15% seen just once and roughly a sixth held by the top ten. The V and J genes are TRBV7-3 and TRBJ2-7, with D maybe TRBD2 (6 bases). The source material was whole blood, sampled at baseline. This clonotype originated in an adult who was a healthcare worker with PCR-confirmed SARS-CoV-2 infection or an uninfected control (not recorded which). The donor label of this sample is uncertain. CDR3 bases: TGTGCCGGGGCGTTAGTACGAATGGAGGGCGAGCAGTACTTC. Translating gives CAGALVRMEGEQYF. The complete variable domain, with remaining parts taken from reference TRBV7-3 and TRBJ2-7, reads GAGVSQTPSNKVTEKGKYVELRCDPISGHTALYWYRQSLGQGPEFLIYFQGTGAADDSGLPNDRFFAVRPEGSVSTLKIQRTERGDSAVYLCAGALVRMEGEQYFGPGTRLTVT.